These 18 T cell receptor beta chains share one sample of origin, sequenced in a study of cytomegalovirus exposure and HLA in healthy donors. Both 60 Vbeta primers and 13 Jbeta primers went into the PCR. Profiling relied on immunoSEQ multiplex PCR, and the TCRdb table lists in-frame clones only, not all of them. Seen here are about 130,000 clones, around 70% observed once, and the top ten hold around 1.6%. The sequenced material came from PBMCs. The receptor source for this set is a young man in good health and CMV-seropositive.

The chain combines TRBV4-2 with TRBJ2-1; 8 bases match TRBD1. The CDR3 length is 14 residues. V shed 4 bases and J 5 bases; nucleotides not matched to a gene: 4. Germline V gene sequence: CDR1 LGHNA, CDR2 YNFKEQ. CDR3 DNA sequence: TGTGCCAGCAGCCCCCGGGACAGGAACAATGAGCAGTTCTTC. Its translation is CASSPRDRNNEQFF.

The CDR3 reads CASSGTSGRARYNEQFF. The CDR3 nucleotides read TGCGCCAGCAGCGGGACTAGCGGGAGGGCCCGGTACAATGAGCAGTTCTTC. This chain joins TRBV5-1 and TRBJ2-1; TRBD2 matches at 16 bases. The CDR3 is 17 residues long. Germline V gene sequence: CDR1 SGHRS, CDR2 YFSETQ. The ends lost 4 bases at V and 4 bases at J; junction bases unmatched: 5. The full variable domain, its missing parts supplied by reference TRBV5-1 and TRBJ2-1, is KAGVTQTPRYLIKTRGQQVTLSCSPISGHRSVSWYQQTPGQGLQFLFEYFSETQRNKGNFPGRFSGRQFSNSRSEMNVSTLELGDSALYLCASSGTSGRARYNEQFFGPGTRLTVL.

CDR3 in amino acids: CASSKDYRGDTQYF. The CDR3 DNA reads TGTGCCAGCAGTAAGGACTACCGGGGCGATACGCAGTATTTT. The J gene is TRBJ2-3, the V gene TRBV2; TRBD2 is a possible D gene (6 bases). The CDR3 totals 14 residues. CDR1 is SNHLY and CDR2 is FYNNEI in the germline V gene. V gave up 5 bases and J gave up 6 bases, with 15 bases separating them. The entire variable domain, with the rest obtained from reference TRBV2 and TRBJ2-3, is as follows: EPEVTQTPSHQVTQMGQEVILRCVPISNHLYFYWYRQILGQKVEFLVSFYNNEISEKSEIFDDQFSVERPDGSNFTLKIRSTKLEDSAMYFCASSKDYRGDTQYFGPGTRLTVL.

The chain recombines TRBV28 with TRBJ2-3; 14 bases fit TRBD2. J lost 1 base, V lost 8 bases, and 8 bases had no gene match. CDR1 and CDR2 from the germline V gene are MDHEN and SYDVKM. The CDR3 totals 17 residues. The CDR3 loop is CASCEPGLAGGTDTQYF. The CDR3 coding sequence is TGTGCCAGCTGCGAACCGGGACTAGCGGGGGGCACAGATACGCAGTATTTT.

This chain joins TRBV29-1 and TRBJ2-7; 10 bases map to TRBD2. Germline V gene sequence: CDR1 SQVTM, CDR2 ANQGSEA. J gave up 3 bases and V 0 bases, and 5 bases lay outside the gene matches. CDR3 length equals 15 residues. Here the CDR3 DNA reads TGCAGCGTTGAAGATTCGACTAGCGGGTTCTACGAGCAGTACTTC. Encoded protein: CSVEDSTSGFYEQYF.

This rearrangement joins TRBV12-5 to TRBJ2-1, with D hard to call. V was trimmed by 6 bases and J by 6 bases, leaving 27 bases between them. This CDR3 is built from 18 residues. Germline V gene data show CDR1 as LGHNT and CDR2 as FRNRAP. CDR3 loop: CASGLAVYKALGGNEQFF. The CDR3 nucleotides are TGTGCTAGTGGGCTTGCGGTGTACAAGGCCCTCGGTGGCAATGAGCAGTTCTTC.

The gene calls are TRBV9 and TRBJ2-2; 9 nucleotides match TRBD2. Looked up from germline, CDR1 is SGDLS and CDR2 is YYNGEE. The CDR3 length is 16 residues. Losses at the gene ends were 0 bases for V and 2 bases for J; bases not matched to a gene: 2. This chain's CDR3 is CASSVATSGNTGELFF. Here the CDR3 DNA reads TGTGCCAGCAGCGTAGCGACTAGCGGAAACACCGGGGAGCTGTTTTTT.

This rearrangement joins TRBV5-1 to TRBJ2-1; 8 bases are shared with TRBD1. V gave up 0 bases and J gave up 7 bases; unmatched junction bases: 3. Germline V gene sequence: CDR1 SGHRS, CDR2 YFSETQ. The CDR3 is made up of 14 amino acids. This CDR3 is CASSLATGGNEQFF. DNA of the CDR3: TGCGCCAGCAGCTTGGCAACAGGGGGGAATGAGCAGTTCTTC.

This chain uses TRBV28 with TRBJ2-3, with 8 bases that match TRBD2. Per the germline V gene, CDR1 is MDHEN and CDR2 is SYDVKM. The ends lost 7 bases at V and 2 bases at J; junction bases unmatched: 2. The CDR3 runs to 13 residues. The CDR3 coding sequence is TGTGCCAGCACTAGCGGGCACACAGATACGCAGTATTTT. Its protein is CASTSGHTDTQYF.

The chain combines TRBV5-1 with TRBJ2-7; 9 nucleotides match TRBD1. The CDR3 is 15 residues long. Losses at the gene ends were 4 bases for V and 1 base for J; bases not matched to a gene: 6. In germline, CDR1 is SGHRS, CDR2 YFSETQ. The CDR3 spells CASSARQGESYEQYF. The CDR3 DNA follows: TGCGCCAGCAGCGCCCGACAGGGGGAATCCTACGAGCAGTACTTC. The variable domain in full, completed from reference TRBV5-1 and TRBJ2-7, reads KAGVTQTPRYLIKTRGQQVTLSCSPISGHRSVSWYQQTPGQGLQFLFEYFSETQRNKGNFPGRFSGRQFSNSRSEMNVSTLELGDSALYLCASSARQGESYEQYFGPGTRLTVT.

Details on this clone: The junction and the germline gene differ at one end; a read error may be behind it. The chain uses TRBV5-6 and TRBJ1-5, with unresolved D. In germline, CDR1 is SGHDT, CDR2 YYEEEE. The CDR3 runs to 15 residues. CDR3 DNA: TGTGCCGGCAGCTTGGTTTCGGCTAGAAATCAGCCCCAGCATTTT. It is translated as CAGSLVSARNQPQHF.

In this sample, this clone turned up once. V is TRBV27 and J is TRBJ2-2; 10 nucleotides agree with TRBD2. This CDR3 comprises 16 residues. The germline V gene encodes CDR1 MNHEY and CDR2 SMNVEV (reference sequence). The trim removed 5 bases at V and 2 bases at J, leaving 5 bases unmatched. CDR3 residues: CASSQLAGINTGELFF. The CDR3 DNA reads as TGTGCCAGCAGTCAACTAGCGGGAATAAACACCGGGGAGCTGTTTTTT.

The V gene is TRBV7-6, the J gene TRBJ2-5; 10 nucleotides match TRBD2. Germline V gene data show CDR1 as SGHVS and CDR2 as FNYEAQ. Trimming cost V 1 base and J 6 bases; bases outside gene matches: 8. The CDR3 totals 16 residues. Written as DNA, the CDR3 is TGTGCCAGCAGCTTAGGGACTAGCGGACCACGGAAGACCCAGTACTTC. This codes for CASSLGTSGPRKTQYF.

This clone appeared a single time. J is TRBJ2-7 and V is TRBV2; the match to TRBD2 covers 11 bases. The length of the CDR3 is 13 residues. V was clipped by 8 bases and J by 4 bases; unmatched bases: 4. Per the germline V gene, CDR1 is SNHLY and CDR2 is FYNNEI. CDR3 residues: CASELAGGYEQYF. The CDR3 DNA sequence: TGTGCCAGCGAGCTAGCGGGAGGATACGAGCAGTACTTC. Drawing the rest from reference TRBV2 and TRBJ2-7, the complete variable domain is EPEVTQTPSHQVTQMGQEVILRCVPISNHLYFYWYRQILGQKVEFLVSFYNNEISEKSEIFDDQFSVERPDGSNFTLKIRSTKLEDSAMYFCASELAGGYEQYFGPGTRLTVT.

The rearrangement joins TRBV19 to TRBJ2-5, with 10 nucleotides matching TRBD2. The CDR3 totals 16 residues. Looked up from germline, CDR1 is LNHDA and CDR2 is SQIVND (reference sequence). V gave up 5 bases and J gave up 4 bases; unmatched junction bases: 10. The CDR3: CASSFGLAGGVETQYF. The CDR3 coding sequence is TGTGCCAGTAGTTTTGGATTAGCGGGAGGCGTAGAGACCCAGTACTTC.

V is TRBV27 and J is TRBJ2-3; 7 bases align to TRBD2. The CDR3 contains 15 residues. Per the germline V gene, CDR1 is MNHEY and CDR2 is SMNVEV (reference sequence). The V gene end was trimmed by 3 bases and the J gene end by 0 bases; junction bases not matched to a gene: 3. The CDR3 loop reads CASSFLSGSTDTQYF. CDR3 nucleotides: TGTGCCAGCAGTTTCCTTAGCGGGAGCACAGATACGCAGTATTTT.

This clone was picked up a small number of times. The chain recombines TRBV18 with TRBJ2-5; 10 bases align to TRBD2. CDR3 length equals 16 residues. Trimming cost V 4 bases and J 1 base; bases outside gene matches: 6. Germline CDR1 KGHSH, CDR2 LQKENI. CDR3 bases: TGTGCCAGCTCACGAGCTAGCGGGAGTGGCCAAGAGACCCAGTACTTC. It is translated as CASSRASGSGQETQYF.

DNA for the CDR3: TGTGCCACCCGACAGGGGCCCTACACCGGGGAGCTGTTTTTT. Protein sequence: CATRQGPYTGELFF. The chain employs TRBV15 and TRBJ2-2; TRBD1 agrees at 8 bases. There are 14 residues in the CDR3. V lost 8 bases to trimming and J lost 3 bases; unmatched junction nucleotides: 5. The germline V gene has CDR1 LNHNV and CDR2 YYDKDF (reference sequence). Complete variable domain (other parts from reference TRBV15 and TRBJ2-2): DAMVIQNPRYQVTQFGKPVTLSCSQTLNHNVMYWYQQKSSQAPKLLFHYYDKDFNNEADTPDNFQSRRPNTSFCFLDIRSPGLGDTAMYLCATRQGPYTGELFFGEGSRLTVL.